The next 30 T cell receptor beta chains were all read from a single sample in a study of CD8 T cells in ankylosing spondylitis. TCRdb reprocessed the 5' RACE reads via MiXCR and lists one record per CDR3 protein. This table has 200,000 to 250,000 distinct CDR3 sequences, over 30% appearing once. Source material: blood, either unsorted or a sorted T cell fraction (not recorded which). Every receptor here comes from a male donor with ankylosing spondylitis or in good health (not recorded which).

This clonotype came up a few times. The gene calls are TRBV5-6 and TRBJ1-5; D unresolved. The CDR3 covers 15 residues. CDR1 SGHDT and CDR2 YYEEEE come from the germline V gene. Trimming took off 0 bases at V and 3 bases at J, with 10 bases between the two ends. For the CDR3, the DNA is TGTGCCAGCAGCTTGGGGCGACACGCCAATCAGCCCCAGCATTTT. It specifies CASSLGRHANQPQHF. Using reference TRBV5-6 and TRBJ1-5 for the parts outside the CDR3, the full variable domain is DAGVTQSPTHLIKTRGQQVTLRCSPKSGHDTVSWYQQALGQGPQFIFQYYEEEERQRGNFPDRFSGHQFPNYSSELNVNALLLGDSALYLCASSLGRHANQPQHFGDGTRLSIL.

This clonotype showed up just a few times. The chain links TRBV20-1 to TRBJ2-7; 8 bases match TRBD2. V gave up 6 bases and J gave up 3 bases; unmatched junction bases: 7. Germline V lookup: CDR1 DFQATT, CDR2 SNEGSKA (reference sequence). The CDR3 spans 13 residues. CDR3 sequence reads: CSAIPGLVYEQYF. The DNA of the CDR3 is TGCAGTGCCATCCCGGGACTAGTCTACGAGCAGTACTTC.

This chain joins TRBV9 and TRBJ2-3; 12 nucleotides agree with TRBD2. There are 16 residues in the CDR3. J gave up 6 bases and V 4 bases, and 9 bases lay outside the gene matches. Per germline, CDR1 SGDLS and CDR2 YYNGEE. CDR3 nucleotides: TGTGCCAGCAGCCCTGGACTAGCGGGGTTTGGGGATACGCAGTATTTT. It specifies CASSPGLAGFGDTQYF.

In its sample, this clonotype was seen a few times. V usage is TRBV11-1 and J usage is TRBJ2-1; possible D gene TRBD1, 7 bases. Trimming removed 0 bases at V and 2 bases at J, with 17 bases between. Germline CDR1 reads SGHAT; CDR2 reads FQDESV (reference sequence). This CDR3 is 18 amino acids long. The CDR3 sequence is CASSLAFAGGGAYNEQFF. Written as DNA, the CDR3 is TGTGCCAGCAGCTTAGCGTTCGCCGGAGGGGGCGCCTACAATGAGCAGTTCTTC.

As concerns this clonotype: One junction end does not reproduce the germline sequence, and a read error may be involved. The chain is built from TRBV27 and TRBJ2-7; TRBD1 agrees at 8 bases. Germline values: CDR1 MNHEY, CDR2 SMNVEV (reference sequence). CDR3 length: 14 residues. The CDR3 DNA sequence: TGCGCCAGCAGCTTGAGCAGGGGGCCCTACGAGCAGTACTTC. This gives the protein CASSLSRGPYEQYF.

The chain carries TRBV4-1 and TRBJ2-5; no clear D gene. The ends were cut back, 0 bases at V and 0 bases at J, with 5 bases in the middle. The CDR3 runs to 14 residues. Germline-derived CDR1 and CDR2 are MGHRA and YSYEKL. DNA of the CDR3: TGCGCCAGCAGCCAAGATCCAGACCAAGAGACCCAGTACTTC. It translates to CASSQDPDQETQYF.

J is TRBJ2-1 and V is TRBV7-2; D is unclear. Germline-derived CDR1 and CDR2 are SGHTA and FQGNSA. The CDR3 totals 13 residues. V lost 0 bases, J lost 6 bases, and 6 bases lay in between. CDR3 protein: CASSLASLNEQFF. For the CDR3, the DNA is TGTGCCAGCAGCTTAGCATCCCTCAATGAGCAGTTCTTC.

The chain links TRBV6-2 or TRBV6-3 to TRBJ2-7; D may be TRBD2 (5 bases). Trimming took 5 bases from V and 2 from J, leaving 10 bases between them. This CDR3 has 13 residues. Germline V lookup: CDR1 MNHEY, CDR2 SVGEGT. The CDR3: CASSGLETYEQYF. The CDR3 coding sequence is TGTGCCAGCAGTGGACTGGAGACCTACGAGCAGTACTTC.

This CDR3 reads CASSLGGVLRDEQYF. For the CDR3, the DNA is TGCGCCAGCAGCTTGGGGGGGGTTCTTCGGGACGAGCAGTACTTC. The chain employs TRBV5-1 and TRBJ2-7; a possible D gene is TRBD2 (6 bases). Germline CDR1 is SGHRS and CDR2 is YFSETQ. Deletions cut 0 bases from V and 5 bases from J, with 15 bases between. The CDR3 runs 15 residues.

This clonotype was observed a few times. J is TRBJ1-6 and V is TRBV20-1; no definite D call. Germline CDR1 reads DFQATT; CDR2 reads SNEGSKA (reference sequence). The CDR3 is 13 residues long. Trimming pared 3 bases from V and 6 bases from J, leaving 9 bases between. The DNA of the CDR3 is TGCAGTGCTAGGGTGGGTCCTAATTCACCCCTCCACTTT. It yields the protein CSARVGPNSPLHF.

This clonotype was recorded at least ten times. The chain uses TRBV20-1 and TRBJ2-4; D unresolved. With 0 bases removed from V and 2 bases from J, the gap between germline ends came to 8 bases. The germline V gene encodes CDR1 DFQATT and CDR2 SNEGSKA (reference sequence). The CDR3 totals 14 residues. CDR3 protein: CSARDPRTKNIQYF. Here the CDR3 DNA reads TGCAGTGCTAGAGATCCTAGGACCAAAAACATTCAGTACTTC.

This clonotype came up a few times. The chain links TRBV20-1 to TRBJ2-3; 9 nucleotides agree with TRBD2. Germline V gene data show CDR1 as DFQATT and CDR2 as SNEGSKA (reference sequence). J lost 3 bases, V lost 5 bases, and 6 bases had no gene match. The CDR3 length is 14 residues. CDR3 coding DNA: TGCAGTGCTGCCGCGGGGGGGCGGACAGATACGCAGTATTTT. Protein: CSAAAGGRTDTQYF.

V is TRBV12-3 or TRBV12-4 and J is TRBJ1-2; D gene unclear. V dropped 6 bases and J dropped 1 base, with 15 bases sitting between them. This CDR3 is built from 15 residues. Here the CDR3 reads CASSLPGPINYGYTF. In nucleotides, the CDR3 is TGTGCCAGCAGCCTCCCGGGTCCTATTAACTATGGCTACACCTTC.

The table lists this clonotype with a few counts. The rearrangement joins TRBV29-1 to TRBJ2-3; D remains unclear. Germline CDR1 reads SQVTM; CDR2 reads ANQGSEA. V was clipped by 0 bases and J by 2 bases, with 9 bases between them. The CDR3 has 14 amino acids. For the CDR3, the DNA is TGCAGCGTTGAAGATCCGCCAGACACAGATACGCAGTATTTT. Translation: CSVEDPPDTDTQYF.

The chain combines TRBV6-1 with TRBJ2-7; TRBD2 aligns across 8 bases. Germline V gene lookup returns CDR1 MNHNS and CDR2 SASEGT. The junction had 3 bases not matched to a gene; V was cut back by 4 bases and J by 1 base. CDR3 size: 14 residues. CDR3 loop: CASSGTSGSYEQYF. In DNA form, the CDR3 reads TGTGCCAGCAGTGGTACTAGCGGTTCCTACGAGCAGTACTTC.

In its sample, this clonotype was seen a few times. The rearrangement uses TRBV9 and TRBJ2-6; D call uncertain. The CDR3 extends over 13 amino acids. Germline CDR1 reads SGDLS; CDR2 reads YYNGEE. Trimming pared 0 bases from V and 7 bases from J, leaving 5 bases between. The CDR3 sequence: CASSVGAANVLTF. DNA for the CDR3: TGTGCCAGCAGCGTAGGAGCCGCCAACGTCCTGACTTTC.

Only one count was recorded for this clonotype. The chain recombines TRBV18 with TRBJ2-7, with 8 positions matching TRBD1. V trimming: 3 bases; J trimming: 3 bases; junction bases outside the gene matches: 7. CDR3 length: 15 amino acids. In germline, CDR1 is KGHSH, CDR2 LQKENI. CDR3 in amino acids: CASSPRQGTGYEQYF. The CDR3, as DNA: TGTGCCAGCTCACCCCGACAGGGGACAGGCTACGAGCAGTACTTC.

This clonotype has more than one count but fewer than ten. CDR3 loop: CASSGARRETQYF. The CDR3 DNA sequence: TGTGCCAGCAGTGGAGCCAGGAGGGAGACCCAGTACTTC. J is TRBJ2-5 and V is TRBV6-1, with a weak D call TRBD2 (5 bases). Germline V lookup: CDR1 MNHNS, CDR2 SASEGT. CDR3 size: 13 residues. Trimming shortened V by 4 bases and J by 5 bases, and 11 bases separated the two germline ends.

This chain uses TRBV20-1 with TRBJ2-5, with 9 positions matching TRBD2. V shed 1 base and J 3 bases; nucleotides not matched to a gene: 9. There are 16 residues in the CDR3. Germline V gene data show CDR1 as DFQATT and CDR2 as SNEGSKA (reference sequence). In DNA, the CDR3 is TGCAGTGCTAGAGTTTATGTAGCGGGGGCAGAAGAGACCCAGTACTTC. As protein: CSARVYVAGAEETQYF.

This clonotype showed up just once. The chain joins TRBV7-2 to TRBJ1-5, with D unclear. In germline, CDR1 is SGHTA, CDR2 FQGNSA. V lost 3 bases and J 7 bases, leaving 10 bases between the germline ends. The CDR3 loop spans 13 amino acids. The CDR3 coding sequence is TGTGCCAGCAGCTTTGGGGTGCAGCAGCCCCAGCATTTT. Its protein is CASSFGVQQPQHF.

The V call is TRBV28, the J call TRBJ2-7; 13 nucleotides agree with TRBD2. From germline, CDR1 is MDHEN and CDR2 SYDVKM. V gave up 6 bases and J gave up 3 bases; unmatched junction bases: 8. The CDR3 consists of 16 residues. The CDR3 nucleotides are TGTGCCAGCAGCTTCCGGACTAGCGGGAGAGTCTACGAGCAGTACTTC. Protein product: CASSFRTSGRVYEQYF.

The table lists this clonotype with a few counts. The chain joins TRBV20-1 to TRBJ1-6; tentatively, D is TRBD1 (6 bases). The CDR3 sequence is 15 residues long. The germline V gene encodes CDR1 DFQATT and CDR2 SNEGSKA (reference sequence). The germline V and J ends were trimmed by 2 bases and 2 bases, with 10 bases remaining between them. In nucleotides, the CDR3 is TGCAGTGCTAGACCAGGGGCTACCTATAATTCACCCCTCCACTTT. It specifies CSARPGATYNSPLHF.

V and J are TRBV10-3 and TRBJ2-7; 7 bases match TRBD1. The CDR3 sequence is 13 residues long. V gave up 3 bases and J gave up 5 bases; unmatched junction bases: 4. Germline V CDR1 and CDR2: ENHRY, SYGVKD. CDR3 sequence (DNA): TGTGCCATCAGTGAAGGGACAGAAGACGAGCAGTACTTC. It is translated as CAISEGTEDEQYF.

This chain uses TRBV5-1 with TRBJ2-7, with D uncertain. V was trimmed by 0 bases and J by 0 bases, leaving 7 bases between them. CDR1 and CDR2 from the germline V gene are SGHRS and YFSETQ. This CDR3 has 14 residues. In DNA form, the CDR3 reads TGCGCCAGCAGCTTGGGACGGAGCTCCTACGAGCAGTACTTC. Residues: CASSLGRSSYEQYF.

The gene calls are TRBV3-1 and TRBJ2-4; D is uncertain. The germline gives CDR1 LGHDT, CDR2 YNNKEL (reference sequence). The CDR3 loop spans 14 amino acids. The V gene lost 4 bases and the J gene lost 1 base, with 8 bases spanning the gap. CDR3 protein: CASSPWAAKNIQYF. The CDR3 DNA follows: TGTGCCAGCAGCCCCTGGGCGGCCAAAAACATTCAGTACTTC.

The sample holds one count of this clonotype. V and J are TRBV6-1 and TRBJ2-7; TRBD1 aligns across 7 bases. CDR1 is MNHNS and CDR2 is SASEGT in the germline V gene. Trimming took 6 bases from V and 2 from J; bases not matched to a gene: 7. The CDR3 sequence is 14 residues long. CDR3 sequence: CASRGRGRPYEQYF. The CDR3 nucleotides read TGTGCCAGCAGGGGTAGGGGGCGCCCCTACGAGCAGTACTTC.

This clonotype was observed a handful of times. V and J are TRBV5-1 and TRBJ2-5; D remains ambiguous. V lost 7 bases and J lost 0, with 4 bases in between. CDR3 length equals 11 residues. Germline assignment: CDR1 SGHRS and CDR2 YFSETQ. As DNA, the CDR3 is TGCGCCAGCGGAAACCAAGAGACCCAGTACTTC. The encoded protein is CASGNQETQYF. Based on the CDR3 plus reference TRBV5-1 and TRBJ2-5, the full variable domain is KAGVTQTPRYLIKTRGQQVTLSCSPISGHRSVSWYQQTPGQGLQFLFEYFSETQRNKGNFPGRFSGRQFSNSRSEMNVSTLELGDSALYLCASGNQETQYFGPGTRLLVL.

Details on this clonotype: The CDR3 ends on some other residue instead of the conserved phenylalanine or tryptophan, so this is likely a read error. This chain joins TRBV15 and TRBJ1-5, with D uncertain. Germline V gene sequence: CDR1 LNHNV, CDR2 YYDKDF (reference sequence). The V and J ends lost 5 bases and 7 bases respectively, with 12 bases between them. The CDR3 consists of 13 residues. CDR3 sequence (DNA): TGTGCCACCAGCGAGTCAATTGGCCAGCCCCAGCATTTG. Amino acids: CATSESIGQPQHL.

The chain employs TRBV6-1 and TRBJ1-1; no reliable D call. The CDR3 runs 14 residues. Trimming took off 5 bases at V and 0 bases at J, with 10 bases between the two ends. Looked up from germline, CDR1 is MNHNS and CDR2 is SASEGT. The CDR3 protein is CASSPTEMNTEAFF. CDR3 DNA sequence: TGTGCCAGCAGTCCGACGGAGATGAACACTGAAGCTTTCTTT.

This chain joins TRBV5-6 and TRBJ1-1; possible D gene TRBD1, 5 bases. From germline, CDR1 is SGHDT and CDR2 YYEEEE. The CDR3 is 15 amino acids. V was cut by 2 bases and J by 4 bases, with 15 bases left in between. CDR3 sequence (DNA): TGTGCCAGCAGCTTAGGGAAACTGGGACTCACTGAAGCTTTCTTT. This gives the protein CASSLGKLGLTEAFF.